A selection of T cell receptor beta chains follows, all from one sample in a study of cytomegalovirus exposure and HLA in healthy donors. Sequenced by immunoSEQ multiplex PCR; TCRdb stores in-frame clones only, minus some. This table holds roughly 140,000 clones, 75% found once. Sequencing input: PBMCs. These receptors all come from a man aged 18-30 years in good health and CMV-seronegative. CDR3s include the opening cysteine and the closing phenylalanine or tryptophan. Each record gives: V gene, D gene, clone size, J gene, CDR3 protein, CDR3 DNA. The D gene is left open where the match is weak. The size of a clone is reported for some rows only, either as once, few or many, or as a class for expanded clones.

>TRBV2|NA|NA|TRBJ2-7
CASFRASDHYEQYF
TGTGCCAGCTTTAGGGCTAGCGATCACTACGAGCAGTACTTC
>TRBV10-1|TRBD1|NA|TRBJ2-3
CASSEDYGTGADTQYF
TGCGCCAGCAGTGAGGACTACGGGACAGGGGCAGATACGCAGTATTTT
>TRBV5-4|NA|few|TRBJ1-2
CASSGQGVEGGYTF
TGTGCCAGCAGCGGCCAAGGGGTGGAAGGTGGCTACACCTTC
>TRBV6-4|NA|NA|TRBJ2-2
CASSERAANTGELFF
TGTGCCAGCAGTGAACGAGCGGCGAACACCGGGGAGCTGTTTTTT
>TRBV6-6|TRBD1|NA|TRBJ1-2
CASSSTHRGLNYGYTF
TGTGCCAGCAGTTCTACTCACAGGGGGCTTAACTATGGCTACACCTTC
>TRBV7-9|TRBD2|once|TRBJ2-7
CSSSPLGRKGSYEQYF
TGTTCCAGCAGCCCCCTCGGGAGGAAGGGCTCCTACGAGCAGTACTTC
>TRBV4-3|NA|NA|TRBJ2-5
CASSQEYRPTQETQYF
TGCGCCAGCAGCCAAGAATACAGACCTACTCAAGAGACCCAGTACTTC
>TRBV28|NA|few|TRBJ1-2
CASSLGGDNYGYTF
TGTGCCAGCAGTTTAGGAGGGGATAACTATGGCTACACCTTC
>TRBV6-5|TRBD2|NA|TRBJ2-7
CASSRLAGGGYEQYF
TGTGCCAGCAGTCGACTAGCGGGAGGGGGTTACGAGCAGTACTTC
>TRBV6-1|TRBD1|NA|TRBJ1-1
CASSVPRGRAGTEAFF
TGTGCCAGCAGTGTACCCAGGGGGCGAGCGGGCACTGAAGCTTTCTTT
>TRBV4-3|NA|NA|TRBJ2-7
CASSKKGYEQYF
TGCGCCAGCAGCAAAAAGGGGTACGAGCAGTACTTC
>TRBV10-2|TRBD1|once|TRBJ1-1
CASRPGQGARTEAFF
TGCGCCAGCAGGCCTGGACAGGGGGCGCGGACTGAAGCTTTCTTT
>TRBV27|TRBD2|few|TRBJ2-2
CASSISGRALGGELFF
TGTGCCAGCAGTATTAGCGGGAGGGCCCTCGGCGGGGAGCTGTTTTTT
>TRBV7-9|TRBD1|NA|TRBJ1-3
CASSLIGQGGNTIYF
TGTGCCAGCAGCTTAATCGGACAGGGGGGAAACACCATATATTTT
>TRBV7-2|TRBD1|NA|TRBJ2-3
CASSLGDRGGISQYF
TGTGCCAGCAGCTTAGGGGACAGGGGAGGGATATCGCAGTATTTT
>TRBV4-3|TRBD2|NA|TRBJ2-1
CASSQFTGTSGRNEQFF
TGCGCCAGCAGCCAATTCACCGGGACTAGCGGGAGGAATGAGCAGTTCTTC
>TRBV13|TRBD1|NA|TRBJ2-7
CASSGDRGREQYF
TGTGCCAGCAGCGGGGACAGGGGGAGAGAGCAGTACTTC
>TRBV10-3|TRBD1|few|TRBJ1-4
CAISESGQGNEKLFF
TGTGCCATCAGTGAGTCGGGACAGGGGAATGAAAAACTGTTTTTT
>TRBV27|NA|NA|TRBJ2-3
CASSLLQGGVDTQYF
TGTGCCAGCAGTTTACTACAGGGAGGGGTAGATACGCAGTATTTT
>TRBV6-5|NA|once|TRBJ2-2
CASRQPNTGELFF
TGTGCCAGCCGACAGCCCAACACCGGGGAGCTGTTTTTT
>TRBV27|NA|few|TRBJ2-3
CATQGGRADTQYF
TGTGCCACACAAGGGGGAAGGGCAGATACGCAGTATTTT
>TRBV13|NA|NA|TRBJ1-1
CASSLGGQNTEAFF
TGTGCCAGCAGCTTAGGGGGACAGAACACTGAAGCTTTCTTT
>TRBV5-4|TRBD1|NA|TRBJ2-7
CASSPGQGIYEQYF
TGTGCCAGCAGCCCGGGACAGGGGATCTACGAGCAGTACTTC
>TRBV5-7|TRBD1|NA|TRBJ1-1
CASTTERTGPNTEAFF
TGTGCCAGCACCACCGAGAGGACAGGGCCGAACACTGAAGCTTTCTTT
>TRBV6-5|NA|NA|TRBJ1-4
CASSKDSNEKLFF
TGTGCCAGCAGTAAGGACAGTAATGAAAAACTGTTTTTT
>TRBV7-9|NA|NA|TRBJ1-4
CASSLSYEKLFF
TGTGCCAGCAGCTTATCGTATGAAAAACTGTTTTTT
>TRBV11-3|NA|NA|TRBJ2-3
CASSARSGGGTDTQYF
TGTGCCAGCAGCGCCAGGTCGGGGGGCGGCACAGATACGCAGTATTTT
>TRBV7-7|TRBD1|NA|TRBJ2-5
CASSSRVGDRGKETQYF
TGTGCTAGCAGCTCCCGTGTTGGGGACAGGGGAAAAGAGACCCAGTACTTC
>TRBV6-1|TRBD1|NA|TRBJ1-2
CASSVRQGISYGYTF
TGTGCCAGCAGTGTACGACAGGGGATAAGCTATGGCTACACCTTC
>TRBV14|TRBD2|once|TRBJ2-2
CASSRGLAGPGELFF
TGTGCCAGCAGCCGGGGACTAGCGGGACCCGGGGAGCTGTTTTTT
>TRBV5-1|TRBD2|NA|TRBJ2-7
CASSLAGGDLSYEQYF
TGCGCCAGCAGCTTGGCCGGGGGGGACCTCTCCTACGAGCAGTACTTC
>TRBV6-5|TRBD2|NA|TRBJ2-7
CASSYGLAGYEQYF
TGTGCCAGCAGTTACGGACTAGCGGGTTACGAGCAGTACTTC
>TRBV6-5|TRBD2|NA|TRBJ2-3
CASRTLAGDPDTQYF
TGTGCCAGCAGGACACTAGCGGGAGACCCAGATACGCAGTATTTT
>TRBV6-1|NA|NA|TRBJ1-5
CASSLQGPNQPQHF
TGTGCCAGCAGTTTACAGGGCCCCAATCAGCCCCAGCATTTT
>TRBV19|NA|NA|TRBJ1-5
CASSFPEGDQPQHF
TGTGCCAGTAGTTTCCCCGAGGGGGATCAGCCCCAGCATTTT
>TRBV5-1|TRBD2|NA|TRBJ2-5
CASSLESGGEGETQYF
TGCGCCAGCAGCTTGGAAAGCGGGGGGGAGGGTGAGACCCAGTACTTC
>TRBV28|TRBD2|NA|TRBJ2-4
CASSNRVEASGMNIQYF
TGTGCCAGCAGCAATAGGGTGGAGGCTAGCGGGATGAACATTCAGTACTTC
>TRBV2|NA|once|TRBJ2-7
CASLSPGSWSYEQYF
TGTGCCAGCCTCTCTCCAGGGTCCTGGTCCTACGAGCAGTACTTC
>TRBV29-1|NA|once|TRBJ1-2
CSVRQGISGYTF
TGCAGCGTTCGCCAGGGGATAAGCGGCTACACCTTC
>TRBV7-9|NA|NA|TRBJ1-4
CASSPAGEIREKLFF
TGTGCCAGCAGTCCGGCGGGGGAGATACGTGAAAAACTGTTTTTT
>TRBV7-2|NA|few|TRBJ2-5
CASSTDRQETQYF
TGTGCCAGCAGCACTGACAGGCAAGAGACCCAGTACTTC
>TRBV12-5|TRBD2|NA|TRBJ2-1
CASGLVLGSSGGSSYNEQFF
TGTGCTAGTGGTTTGGTACTTGGGTCTAGCGGGGGGAGCTCCTACAATGAGCAGTTCTTC
>TRBV11-2|TRBD2|NA|TRBJ2-2
CASSLFGLAGGSNTGELFF
TGTGCCAGCAGCTTATTCGGGTTAGCGGGAGGGTCTAACACCGGGGAGCTGTTTTTT
>TRBV7-2|TRBD2|NA|TRBJ2-7
CASSLGLAGSLEQYF
TGTGCCAGCAGCTTGGGACTAGCGGGATCTCTCGAGCAGTACTTC
>TRBV6-5|NA|NA|TRBJ1-2
CASTAGRNYGYTF
TGTGCCAGCACCGCGGGCAGGAACTATGGCTACACCTTC
>TRBV6-5|NA|NA|TRBJ1-2
CASGLAVRGEGGYTF
TGTGCCAGCGGGCTGGCAGTAAGAGGGGAGGGTGGCTACACCTTC
>TRBV19|TRBD1|NA|TRBJ2-7
CASITLPRDRVFARRWEQYF
TGTGCCAGTATAACCCTTCCCCGGGACAGGGTTTTCGCCAGACGTTGGGAGCAGTACTTC
>TRBV5-1|TRBD1|NA|TRBJ2-7
CASSLYRDRGPEQYF
TGCGCCAGCAGCTTGTACCGGGACAGGGGTCCCGAGCAGTACTTC
>TRBV4-1|TRBD1|NA|TRBJ1-2
CASSQDDRGQLSGYTF
TGCGCCAGCAGCCAAGATGACAGGGGTCAACTATCTGGCTACACCTTC
>TRBV25-1|NA|NA|TRBJ1-1
CASSEGLTEAFF
TGTGCCAGCAGTGAAGGACTCACTGAAGCTTTCTTT
>TRBV10-3|NA|NA|TRBJ2-5
CAIRAGEDRETQYF
TGTGCCATCAGAGCCGGGGAGGATCGCGAGACCCAGTACTTC
>TRBV7-2|NA|NA|TRBJ1-4
CASSVRRNEKLFF
TGTGCCAGCAGCGTCCGCAGGAATGAAAAACTGTTTTTT
>TRBV6-1|NA|NA|TRBJ2-4
CASSETGYAKNIQYF
TGTGCCAGCAGTGAGACAGGATACGCCAAAAACATTCAGTACTTC
>TRBV5-4|NA|NA|TRBJ2-4
CASSSPGGSKGGENIQYF
TGTGCCAGCAGCTCTCCAGGCGGGAGTAAGGGGGGAGAAAACATTCAGTACTTC
>TRBV5-6|NA|once|TRBJ1-2
CASSWWGAGDYGYTF
TGTGCCAGCAGCTGGTGGGGGGCGGGAGACTATGGCTACACCTTC
>TRBV7-7|NA|NA|TRBJ2-7
CASSFNLKREQYF
TGTGCCAGCAGCTTCAACCTAAAGCGGGAGCAGTACTTC